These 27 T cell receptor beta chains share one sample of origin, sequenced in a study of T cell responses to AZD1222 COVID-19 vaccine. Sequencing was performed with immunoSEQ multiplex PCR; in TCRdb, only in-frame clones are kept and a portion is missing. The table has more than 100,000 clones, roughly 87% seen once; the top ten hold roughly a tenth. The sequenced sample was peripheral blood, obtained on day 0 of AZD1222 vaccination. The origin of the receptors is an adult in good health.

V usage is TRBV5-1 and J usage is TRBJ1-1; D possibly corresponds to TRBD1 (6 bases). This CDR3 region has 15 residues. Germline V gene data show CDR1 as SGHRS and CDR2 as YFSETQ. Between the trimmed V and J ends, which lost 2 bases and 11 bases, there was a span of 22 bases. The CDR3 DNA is TGCGCCAGCAGCTTAACCGGGACAACTCAATCGGGGGCTTTCTTT. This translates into CASSLTGTTQSGAFF. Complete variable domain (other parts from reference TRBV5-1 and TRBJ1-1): KAGVTQTPRYLIKTRGQQVTLSCSPISGHRSVSWYQQTPGQGLQFLFEYFSETQRNKGNFPGRFSGRQFSNSRSEMNVSTLELGDSALYLCASSLTGTTQSGAFFGQGTRLTVV.

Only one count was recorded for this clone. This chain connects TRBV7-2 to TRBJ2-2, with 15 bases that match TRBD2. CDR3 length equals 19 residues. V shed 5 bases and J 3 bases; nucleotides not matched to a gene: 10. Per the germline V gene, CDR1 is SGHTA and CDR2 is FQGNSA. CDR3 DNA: TGTGCCAGCAGCCCACGAAGGACTAGCGGGGGGGTCGACACCGGGGAGCTGTTTTTT. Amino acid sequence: CASSPRRTSGGVDTGELFF.

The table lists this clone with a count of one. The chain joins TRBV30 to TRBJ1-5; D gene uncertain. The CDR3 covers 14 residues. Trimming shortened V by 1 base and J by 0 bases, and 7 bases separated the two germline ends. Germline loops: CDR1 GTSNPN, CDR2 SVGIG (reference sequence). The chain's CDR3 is CAWSGPYSNQPQHF. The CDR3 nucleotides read TGTGCCTGGAGTGGACCGTATAGCAATCAGCCCCAGCATTTT.

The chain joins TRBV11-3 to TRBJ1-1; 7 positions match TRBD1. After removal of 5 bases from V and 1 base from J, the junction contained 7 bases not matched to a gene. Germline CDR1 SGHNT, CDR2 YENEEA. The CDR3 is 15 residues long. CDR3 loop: CASSQFDRANTEAFF. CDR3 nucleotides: TGTGCCAGCAGCCAATTTGACAGGGCGAACACTGAAGCTTTCTTT.

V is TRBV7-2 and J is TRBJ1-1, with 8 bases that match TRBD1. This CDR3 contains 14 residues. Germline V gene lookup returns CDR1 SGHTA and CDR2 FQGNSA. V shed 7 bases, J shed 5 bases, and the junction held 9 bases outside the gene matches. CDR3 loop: CASTSQGAVTEAFF. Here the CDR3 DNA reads TGTGCCAGCACCTCGCAGGGGGCGGTAACTGAAGCTTTCTTT. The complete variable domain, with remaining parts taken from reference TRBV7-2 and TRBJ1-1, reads GAGVSQSPSNKVTEKGKDVELRCDPISGHTALYWYRQSLGQGLEFLIYFQGNSAPDKSGLPSDRFSAERTGGSVSTLTIQRTQQEDSAVYLCASTSQGAVTEAFFGQGTRLTVV.

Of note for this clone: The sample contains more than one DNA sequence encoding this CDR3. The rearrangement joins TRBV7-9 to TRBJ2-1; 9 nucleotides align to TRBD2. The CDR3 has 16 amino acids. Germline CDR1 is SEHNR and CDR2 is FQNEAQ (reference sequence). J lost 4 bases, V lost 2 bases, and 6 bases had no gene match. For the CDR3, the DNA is TGTGCCAGCAGCTTAAGTCTAGCGGGGTCTTACAATGAGCAGTTCTTC. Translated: CASSLSLAGSYNEQFF.

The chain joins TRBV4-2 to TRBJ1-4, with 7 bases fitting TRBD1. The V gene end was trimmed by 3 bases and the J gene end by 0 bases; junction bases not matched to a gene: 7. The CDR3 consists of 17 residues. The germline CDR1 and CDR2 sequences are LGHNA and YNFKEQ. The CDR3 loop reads CASSHATGTATNEKLFF. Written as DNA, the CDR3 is TGTGCCAGCAGCCACGCTACCGGGACAGCAACTAATGAAAAACTGTTTTTT.

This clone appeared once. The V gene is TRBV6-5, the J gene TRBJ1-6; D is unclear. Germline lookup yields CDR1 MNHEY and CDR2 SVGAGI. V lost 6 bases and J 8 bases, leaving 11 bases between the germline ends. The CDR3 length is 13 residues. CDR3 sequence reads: CASRRKEDSPLHF. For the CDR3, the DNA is TGTGCCAGCAGGCGTAAGGAGGATTCACCCCTCCACTTT.

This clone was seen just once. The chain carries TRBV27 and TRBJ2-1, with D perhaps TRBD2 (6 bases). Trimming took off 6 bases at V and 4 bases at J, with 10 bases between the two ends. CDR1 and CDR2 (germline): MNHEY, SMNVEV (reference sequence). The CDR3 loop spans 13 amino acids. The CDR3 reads CASRPGVYNEQFF. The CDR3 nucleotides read TGTGCCAGCAGGCCGGGGGTATACAATGAGCAGTTCTTC.

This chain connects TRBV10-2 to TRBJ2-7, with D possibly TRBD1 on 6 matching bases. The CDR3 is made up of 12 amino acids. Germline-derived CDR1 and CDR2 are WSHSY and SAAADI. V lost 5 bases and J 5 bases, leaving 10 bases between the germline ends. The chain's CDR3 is CASSFRGHEQYF. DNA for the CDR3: TGCGCCAGCAGTTTCAGGGGTCACGAGCAGTACTTC.

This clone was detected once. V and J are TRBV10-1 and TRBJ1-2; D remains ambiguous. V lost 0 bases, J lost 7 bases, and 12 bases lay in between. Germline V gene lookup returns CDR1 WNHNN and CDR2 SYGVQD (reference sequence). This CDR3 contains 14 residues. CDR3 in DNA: TGCGCCAGCAGTGAGTCGGCGTATTCGGGTGGCTACACCTTC. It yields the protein CASSESAYSGGYTF.

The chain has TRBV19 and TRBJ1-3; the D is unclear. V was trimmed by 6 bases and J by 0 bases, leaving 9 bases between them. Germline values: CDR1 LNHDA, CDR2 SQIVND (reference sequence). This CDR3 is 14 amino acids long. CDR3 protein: CASSPKSSGNTIYF. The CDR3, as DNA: TGTGCCAGTAGCCCCAAGAGCTCTGGAAACACCATATATTTT.

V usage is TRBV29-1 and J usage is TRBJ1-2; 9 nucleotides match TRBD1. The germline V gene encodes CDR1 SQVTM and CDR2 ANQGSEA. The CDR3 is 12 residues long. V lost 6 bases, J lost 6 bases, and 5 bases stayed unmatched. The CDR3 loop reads CSVGTGLDGYTF. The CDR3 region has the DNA TGCAGCGTCGGGACAGGGCTCGATGGCTACACCTTC.

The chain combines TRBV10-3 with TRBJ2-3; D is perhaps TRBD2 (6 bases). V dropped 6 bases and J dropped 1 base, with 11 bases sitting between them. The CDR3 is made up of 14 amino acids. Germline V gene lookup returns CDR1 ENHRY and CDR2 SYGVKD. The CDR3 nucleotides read TGTGCCATCAGAACGGGAGTGGGCACAGATACGCAGTATTTT. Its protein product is CAIRTGVGTDTQYF.

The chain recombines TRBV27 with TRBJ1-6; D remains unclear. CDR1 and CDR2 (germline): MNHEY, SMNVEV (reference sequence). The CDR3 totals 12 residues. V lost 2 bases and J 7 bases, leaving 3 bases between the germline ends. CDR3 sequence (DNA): TGTGCCAGCAGTTTACGAAATTCACCCCTCCACTTT. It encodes CASSLRNSPLHF.

The CDR3 sequence is CASSSRQGESGELFF. CDR3 nucleotide sequence: TGTGCCAGCAGCAGCAGACAGGGGGAGAGCGGGGAGCTGTTTTTT. This sequence joins TRBV7-8 and TRBJ2-2; 9 nucleotides align to TRBD1. The CDR3 totals 15 residues. J was trimmed by 7 bases and V by 5 bases; bases with no gene match: 8. CDR1 SGHVS and CDR2 FQNEAQ come from the germline V gene.

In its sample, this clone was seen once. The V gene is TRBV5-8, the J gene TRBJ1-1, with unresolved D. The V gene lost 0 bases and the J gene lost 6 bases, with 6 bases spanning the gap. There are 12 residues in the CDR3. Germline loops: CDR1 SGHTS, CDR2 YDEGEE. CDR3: CASSLGGPEAFF. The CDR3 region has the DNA TGTGCCAGCAGCTTGGGGGGTCCTGAAGCTTTCTTT.

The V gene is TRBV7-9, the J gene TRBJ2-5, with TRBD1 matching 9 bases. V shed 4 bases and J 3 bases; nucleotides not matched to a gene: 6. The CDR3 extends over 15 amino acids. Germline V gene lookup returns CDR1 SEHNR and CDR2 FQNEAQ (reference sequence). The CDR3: CASSSTGTGKETQYF. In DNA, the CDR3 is TGTGCCAGCAGCTCCACCGGGACAGGGAAAGAGACCCAGTACTTC.

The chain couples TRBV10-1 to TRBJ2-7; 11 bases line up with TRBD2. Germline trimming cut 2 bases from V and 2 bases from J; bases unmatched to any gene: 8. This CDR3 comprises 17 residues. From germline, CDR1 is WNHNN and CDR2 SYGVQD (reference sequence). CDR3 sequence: CASSEVVAGGPTYEQYF. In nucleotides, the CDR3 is TGCGCCAGCAGTGAGGTGGTAGCGGGAGGGCCGACCTACGAGCAGTACTTC.

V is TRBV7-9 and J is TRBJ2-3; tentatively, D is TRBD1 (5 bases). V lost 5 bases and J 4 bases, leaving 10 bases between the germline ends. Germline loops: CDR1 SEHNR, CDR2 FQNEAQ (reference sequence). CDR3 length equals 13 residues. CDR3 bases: TGTGCCAGCAGCCAAGACAGCGCAGATACGCAGTATTTT. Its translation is CASSQDSADTQYF.

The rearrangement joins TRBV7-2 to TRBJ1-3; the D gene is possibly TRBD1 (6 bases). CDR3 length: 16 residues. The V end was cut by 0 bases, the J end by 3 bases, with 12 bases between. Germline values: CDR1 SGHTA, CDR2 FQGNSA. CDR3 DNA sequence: TGTGCCAGCAGCTTAGCGACGGGGGGCGGTGGAAACACCATATATTTT. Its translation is CASSLATGGGGNTIYF.

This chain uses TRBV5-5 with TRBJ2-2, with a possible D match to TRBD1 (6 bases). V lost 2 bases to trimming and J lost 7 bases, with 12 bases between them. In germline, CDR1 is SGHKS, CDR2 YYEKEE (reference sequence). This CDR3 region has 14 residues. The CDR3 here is CASSLGGSGGELFF. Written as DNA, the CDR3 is TGTGCCAGCAGCTTAGGGGGAAGTGGCGGGGAGCTGTTTTTT.

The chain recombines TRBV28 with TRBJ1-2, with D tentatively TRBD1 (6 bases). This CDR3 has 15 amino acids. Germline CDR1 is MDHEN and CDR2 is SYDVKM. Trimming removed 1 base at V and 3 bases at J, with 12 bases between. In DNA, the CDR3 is TGTGCCAGCAGTTTATTAGGACAGTGGGACTATGGCTACACCTTC. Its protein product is CASSLLGQWDYGYTF.

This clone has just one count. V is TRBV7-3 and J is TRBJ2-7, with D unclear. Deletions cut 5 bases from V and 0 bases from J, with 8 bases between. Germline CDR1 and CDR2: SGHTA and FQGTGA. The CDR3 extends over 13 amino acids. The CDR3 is CASSRLHSYEQYF. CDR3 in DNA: TGTGCCAGCAGCCGCCTTCACTCCTACGAGCAGTACTTC.

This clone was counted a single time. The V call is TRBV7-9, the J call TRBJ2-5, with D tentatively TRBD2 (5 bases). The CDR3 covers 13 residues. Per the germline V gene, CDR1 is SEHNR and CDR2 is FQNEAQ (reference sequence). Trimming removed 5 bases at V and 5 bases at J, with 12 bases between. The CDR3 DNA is TGTGCCAGCAGCGCCGAACTAGGGGAGACCCAGTACTTC. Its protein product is CASSAELGETQYF.

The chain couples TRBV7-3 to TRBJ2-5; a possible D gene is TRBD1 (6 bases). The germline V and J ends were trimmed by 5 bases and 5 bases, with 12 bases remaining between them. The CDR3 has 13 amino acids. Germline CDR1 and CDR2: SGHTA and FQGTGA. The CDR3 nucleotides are TGTGCCAGCAGCCCAGGGGTGGGGGAGACCCAGTACTTC. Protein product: CASSPGVGETQYF.

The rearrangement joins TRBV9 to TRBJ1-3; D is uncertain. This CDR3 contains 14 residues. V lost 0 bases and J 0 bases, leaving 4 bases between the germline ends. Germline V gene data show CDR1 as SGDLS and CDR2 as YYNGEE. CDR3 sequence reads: CASSVVSSGNTIYF. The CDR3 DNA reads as TGTGCCAGCAGCGTAGTTTCCTCTGGAAACACCATATATTTT.